This T cell receptor (beta chain) came from a study of CD8 T cells in Susac syndrome. Germline CDR1 SGDLS, CDR2 YYNGEE. The junction had 5 bases not matched to a gene; V was cut back by 0 bases and J by 4 bases. The CDR3 totals 16 residues. After extraction with the RNeasy kit, roughly 0.5 to 1 ug of the RNA was reverse transcribed using random hexamers. An immunoSEQ multiplex PCR generated amplified TCR beta CDR3 products spanning 54 Vbeta and 13 Jbeta. Each CDR3 protein gets one entry after TCRdb re-called the immunoSEQ multiplex PCR reads with MiXCR. Of 100,000 to 150,000 distinct CDR3 sequences listed, approximately 96% were seen once; the top ten hold 0.065% to 0.1%.

The sample consisted of CD4+ T cells from PBMCs. The chain links TRBV9 to TRBJ2-3, with TRBD2 identical over 10 bases. The TCR originated in a human donor in good health. CDR3 protein: CASSVAVLAGADTQYF. In DNA form, the CDR3 reads TGTGCCAGCAGCGTAGCGGTTCTAGCGGGAGCAGATACGCAGTATTTT.